This TCR beta chain originates from a study of blood T cell repertoires in COVID-19. Overall study context: The United States, Italy and Spain provided the acute and convalescent COVID-19 samples. Sample material is recorded as cDNA or gDNA derived from T cells, B-cell-depleted T cells, or PBMCs.

In the authors' workflow: Scientists estimated how many nucleated cells there were by amplifying reference gene primers. Libraries were prepared by immunoSEQ multiplex PCR; TCRdb keeps only in-frame clonotypes and omits some of them. V and J calls plus clone size are reproduced from that table; the DNA served to infer D and trimming. The data contain about half a million clones, roughly 88% of them singletons. V lost 6 bases and J 4 bases, leaving 10 bases between the germline ends. This CDR3 is built from 12 residues. Germline CDR1 LGHNT, CDR2 FRNRAP. The sequence derives from a human donor in a cohort sampled during active COVID-19. The chain combines TRBV12-5 with TRBJ2-7; D uncertain. The sample taken for sequencing was peripheral blood. In DNA form, the CDR3 reads TGTGCTAGTGGCACCGACACGTACGAGCAGTACTTC. Amino acid sequence: CASGTDTYEQYF.